Following are 3 T cell receptor beta chains from one sample sequenced in a study of identical twins. One entry per CDR3 protein, called by TCRdb with MiXCR from the 5' RACE reads. This table has roughly 700,000 distinct CDR3 sequences, 8.6% appearing once. These data are also associated with another study on yellow fever vaccine responses in identical twins.

Sample: PBMCs. The receptors shown here come from a woman between 18 and 30 years old in good health.

This clonotype was seen a few times. The chain joins TRBV28 to TRBJ2-7; D gene unclear. The CDR3 is 15 residues long. V was trimmed by 5 bases and J by 3 bases, leaving 17 bases between them. The germline CDR1 and CDR2 sequences are MDHEN and SYDVKM. Here the CDR3 DNA reads TGTGCCAGCAGTCCGCTTGGGGAACTTCGCTACGAGCAGTACTTC. This codes for CASSPLGELRYEQYF. The variable domain in full, completed from reference TRBV28 and TRBJ2-7, reads DVKVTQSSRYLVKRTGEKVFLECVQDMDHENMFWYRQDPGLGLRLIYFSYDVKMKEKGDIPEGYSVSREKKERFSLILESASTNQTSMYLCASSPLGELRYEQYFGPGTRLTVT.

This clonotype was counted between two and nine times. The rearrangement joins TRBV28 to TRBJ2-7; 8 bases agree with TRBD1. The J segment lost 6 bases and the V segment lost 5 bases, leaving 9 bases of the junction unmatched. The V gene's germline CDR1 is MDHEN and CDR2 SYDVKM. This CDR3 has 14 residues. This CDR3 reads CASSLQGGWFEQYF. The DNA for the CDR3 is TGTGCCAGCAGTCTACAGGGGGGATGGTTCGAGCAGTACTTC.

V gene TRBV6-1 combines with J gene TRBJ2-1, with 12 bases identical to TRBD2. Losses at the gene ends were 6 bases for V and 9 bases for J; bases not matched to a gene: 9. Germline CDR1 is MNHNS and CDR2 is SASEGT. The CDR3 contains 15 residues. The CDR3 is CASSFLAGGPGEQFF. Here the CDR3 DNA reads TGTGCCAGCAGCTTCCTAGCGGGGGGGCCGGGTGAGCAGTTCTTC.